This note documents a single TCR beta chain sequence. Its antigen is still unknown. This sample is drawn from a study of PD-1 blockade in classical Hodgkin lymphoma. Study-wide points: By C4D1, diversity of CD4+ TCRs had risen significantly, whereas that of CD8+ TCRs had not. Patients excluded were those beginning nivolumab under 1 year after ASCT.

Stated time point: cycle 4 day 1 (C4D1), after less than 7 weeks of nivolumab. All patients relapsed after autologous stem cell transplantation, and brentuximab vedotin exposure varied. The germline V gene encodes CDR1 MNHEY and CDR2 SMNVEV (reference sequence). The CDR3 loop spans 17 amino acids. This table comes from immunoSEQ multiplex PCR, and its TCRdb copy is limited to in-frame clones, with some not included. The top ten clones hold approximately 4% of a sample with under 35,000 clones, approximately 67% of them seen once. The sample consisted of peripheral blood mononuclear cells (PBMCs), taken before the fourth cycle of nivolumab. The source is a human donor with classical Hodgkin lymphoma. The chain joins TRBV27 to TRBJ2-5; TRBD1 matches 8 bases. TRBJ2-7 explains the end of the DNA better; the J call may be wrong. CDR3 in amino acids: CASSFLSGTGAPYEQYF. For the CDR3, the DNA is TGTGCCAGCAGTTTCTTATCCGGGACAGGTGCCCCCTACGAGCAGTACTTC.